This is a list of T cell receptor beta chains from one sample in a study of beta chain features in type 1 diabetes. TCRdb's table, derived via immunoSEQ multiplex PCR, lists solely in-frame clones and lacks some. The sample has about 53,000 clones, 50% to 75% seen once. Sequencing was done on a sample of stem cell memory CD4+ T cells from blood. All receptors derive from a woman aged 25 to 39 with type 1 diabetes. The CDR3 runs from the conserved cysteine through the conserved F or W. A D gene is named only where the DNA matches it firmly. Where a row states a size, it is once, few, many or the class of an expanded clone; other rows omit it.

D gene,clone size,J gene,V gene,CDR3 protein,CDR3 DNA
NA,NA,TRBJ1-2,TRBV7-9,CASSLSPANYGYTF,TGTGCCAGCAGCTTATCCCCCGCTAACTATGGCTACACCTTC
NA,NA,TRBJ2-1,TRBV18,CASSPDRKAYNEQFF,TGTGCCAGCTCTCCCGACAGGAAGGCCTACAATGAGCAGTTCTTC
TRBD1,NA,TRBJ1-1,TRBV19,CASSPDRGGNTEAFF,TGTGCCAGTAGTCCCGACAGGGGAGGAAACACTGAAGCTTTCTTT
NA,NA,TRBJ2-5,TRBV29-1,CSVSSGIETQYF,TGCAGCGTGTCATCAGGGATAGAGACCCAGTACTTC
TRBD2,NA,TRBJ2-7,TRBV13,CASSSTWTSGRLSMDEQYF,TGTGCCAGCAGCTCAACCTGGACTAGCGGGAGGTTGAGTATGGACGAGCAGTACTTC
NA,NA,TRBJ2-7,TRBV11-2,CASSLGEGHSYEQYF,TGTGCCAGCAGCTTAGGAGAGGGCCACTCCTACGAGCAGTACTTC
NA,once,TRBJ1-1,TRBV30,CAWSVTGRTEAFF,TGTGCCTGGAGTGTAACAGGGAGAACTGAAGCTTTCTTT
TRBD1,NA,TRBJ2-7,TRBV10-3,CAISGDRGGWQYF,TGTGCCATCAGTGGAGACAGGGGTGGATGGCAGTACTTC
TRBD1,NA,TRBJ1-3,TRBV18,CASSPPGQGTSGNTIYF,TGTGCCAGCTCACCGCCGGGACAGGGTACCTCTGGAAACACCATATATTTT
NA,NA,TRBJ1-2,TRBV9,CASSVGEGDYGYTF,TGTGCCAGCAGCGTAGGAGAGGGGGATTATGGCTACACCTTC
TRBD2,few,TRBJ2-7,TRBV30,CAWSVAGAYEQYF,TGTGCCTGGAGTGTAGCGGGAGCCTACGAGCAGTACTTC
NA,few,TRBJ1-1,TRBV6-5,CASSYSSGLAFF,TGTGCCAGCAGTTACTCGTCAGGGCTAGCTTTCTTT
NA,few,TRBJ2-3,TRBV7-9,CASSFQGLRPDTQYF,TGTGCCAGCAGCTTTCAAGGTTTGCGGCCAGATACGCAGTATTTT
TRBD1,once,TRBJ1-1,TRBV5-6,CASSLAGTANTEAFF,TGTGCCAGCAGCTTAGCCGGGACAGCGAACACTGAAGCTTTCTTT
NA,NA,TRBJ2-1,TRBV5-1,CASSVMDSKEQFF,TGCGCCAGCAGCGTCATGGACAGCAAGGAGCAGTTCTTC
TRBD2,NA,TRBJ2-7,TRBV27,CASRRTRTYEQYF,TGTGCCAGCAGGCGGACTAGAACCTACGAGCAGTACTTC
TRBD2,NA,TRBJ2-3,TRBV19,CASKRLAGGDTQYF,TGTGCCAGTAAAAGGCTAGCGGGAGGAGATACGCAGTATTTT
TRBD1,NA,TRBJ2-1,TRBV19,CASSIGQGMLYEQFF,TGTGCCAGTAGTATCGGACAGGGGATGTTGTATGAGCAGTTCTTC
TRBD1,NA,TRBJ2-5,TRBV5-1,CASSLGGQGPQETQYF,TGCGCCAGCAGCTTGGGGGGACAGGGCCCTCAAGAGACCCAGTACTTC
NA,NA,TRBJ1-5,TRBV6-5,CASGQTSNQPQHF,TGTGCCAGCGGACAGACTAGCAATCAGCCCCAGCATTTT
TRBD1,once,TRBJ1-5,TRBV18,CASSPVQGDQPQHF,TGTGCCAGCTCACCCGTACAGGGGGATCAGCCCCAGCATTTT
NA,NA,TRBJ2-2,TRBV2,CASSKAGSNTGELFF,TGTGCCAGCAGTAAGGCCGGGAGCAATACCGGGGAGCTGTTTTTT
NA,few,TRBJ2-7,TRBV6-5,CASSPRQGGSYEQYF,TGTGCCAGCAGCCCCAGACAGGGAGGTTCCTACGAGCAGTACTTC
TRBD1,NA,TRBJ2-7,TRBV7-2,CASSFSGTGPYEQYF,TGTGCCAGCAGCTTTTCCGGGACAGGGCCCTACGAGCAGTACTTC
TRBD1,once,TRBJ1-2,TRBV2,CASSAPGTGGRGYTF,TGTGCCAGCAGCGCCCCCGGGACAGGGGGAAGGGGCTACACCTTC
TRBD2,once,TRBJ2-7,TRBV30,CAWTSGLLGEQYF,TGTGCCTGGACTAGCGGGTTGCTCGGCGAGCAGTACTTC
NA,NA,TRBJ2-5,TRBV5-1,CASSLSGGQETQYF,TGCGCCAGCAGCTTGTCAGGGGGGCAAGAGACCCAGTACTTC
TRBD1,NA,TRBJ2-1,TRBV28,CASRGAGGEQFF,TGTGCCAGCAGGGGGGCAGGGGGTGAGCAGTTCTTC
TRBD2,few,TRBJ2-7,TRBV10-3,CAISDQTSGRARYEQYF,TGTGCCATCAGTGATCAAACTAGCGGGAGGGCCAGGTACGAGCAGTACTTC
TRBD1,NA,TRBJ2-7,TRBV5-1,CASSLGTGDLLRPYF,TGCGCCAGCAGCTTGGGGACAGGGGATCTCCTCCGTCCGTACTTC
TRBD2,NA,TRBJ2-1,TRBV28,CASSLYSGPYNEQFF,TGTGCCAGCAGTTTGTATAGCGGGCCCTACAATGAGCAGTTCTTC
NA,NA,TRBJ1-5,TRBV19,CASSMAQDNQPQHF,TGTGCCAGTAGTATGGCTCAGGACAATCAGCCCCAGCATTTT
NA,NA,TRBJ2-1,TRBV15,CATSRGLIGQFF,TGTGCCACCAGCAGAGGTCTGATCGGGCAGTTCTTC
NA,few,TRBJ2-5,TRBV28,CAIRRGARQETQYF,TGTGCCATCAGACGGGGTGCCCGACAAGAGACCCAGTACTTC
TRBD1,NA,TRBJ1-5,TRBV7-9,CASSQTGGHNQPQHF,TGTGCCAGCAGTCAGACAGGGGGGCACAATCAGCCCCAGCATTTT
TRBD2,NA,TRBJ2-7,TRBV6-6,CASRVLAGASYEQYF,TGTGCCAGCAGGGTACTAGCGGGAGCTTCCTACGAGCAGTACTTC
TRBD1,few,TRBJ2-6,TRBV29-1,CSVRTGGSGANVLTF,TGCAGCGTGCGGACAGGGGGCTCTGGGGCCAACGTCCTGACTTTC
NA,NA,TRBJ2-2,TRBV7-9,CASRTYSEAGELFF,TGTGCCAGCAGAACCTACTCAGAGGCCGGGGAGCTGTTTTTT
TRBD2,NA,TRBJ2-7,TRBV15,CATSRKPSGLAGEWEQYF,TGTGCCACCAGCCGAAAACCCTCGGGACTAGCGGGAGAGTGGGAGCAGTACTTC
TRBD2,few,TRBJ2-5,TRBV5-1,CASSSDAGGETQYF,TGCGCCAGCAGCTCGGACGCGGGAGGCGAGACCCAGTACTTC
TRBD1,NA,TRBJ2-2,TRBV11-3,CASSLAGGEYVGELFF,TGTGCCAGCAGCTTAGCAGGGGGCGAATATGTCGGGGAGCTGTTTTTT
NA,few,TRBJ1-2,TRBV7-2,CASSLGPNYGYTF,TGTGCCAGCAGCTTAGGGCCAAACTATGGCTACACCTTC
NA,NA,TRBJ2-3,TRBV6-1,CASSERLVQSTDTQYF,TGTGCCAGCAGTGAACGGCTAGTCCAAAGCACAGATACGCAGTATTTT
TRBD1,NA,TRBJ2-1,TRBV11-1,CASSFGQDSYNEQFF,TGTGCCAGCAGCTTTGGACAGGACTCCTACAATGAGCAGTTCTTC
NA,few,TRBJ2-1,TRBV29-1,CSGRDHNEQFF,TGCAGCGGGCGGGACCACAATGAGCAGTTCTTC
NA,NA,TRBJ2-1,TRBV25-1,CASRGGYYRSRNEQFF,TGTGCCAGCAGGGGAGGCTACTATAGGTCCCGCAATGAGCAGTTCTTC
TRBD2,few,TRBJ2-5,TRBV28,CASSRLAGGLGETQYF,TGTGCCAGCAGTAGACTAGCGGGAGGCCTGGGAGAGACCCAGTACTTC
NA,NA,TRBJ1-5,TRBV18,CASSLSSGSNQPQHF,TGTGCCAGCTCACTTTCCTCGGGTAGCAATCAGCCCCAGCATTTT
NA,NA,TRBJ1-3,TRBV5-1,CASSLDGLGNTIYF,TGCGCCAGCAGCTTGGACGGGTTGGGAAACACCATATATTTT
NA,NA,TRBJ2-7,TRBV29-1,CSSRGPSYEQYF,TGCAGCTCCCGGGGTCCGTCCTACGAGCAGTACTTC
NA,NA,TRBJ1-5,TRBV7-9,CASSGGQTQHF,TGTGCCAGCAGCGGTGGACAGACCCAGCATTTT
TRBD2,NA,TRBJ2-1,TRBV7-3,CASNPGLAGDNEQFF,TGTGCCAGCAACCCTGGGCTAGCGGGTGACAATGAGCAGTTCTTC
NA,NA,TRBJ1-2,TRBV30,CAWTTASNYGYTF,TGTGCCTGGACGACAGCCTCTAACTATGGCTACACCTTC
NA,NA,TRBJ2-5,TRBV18,CASSPTRGEETQYF,TGTGCCAGCTCACCAACAAGGGGCGAAGAGACCCAGTACTTC
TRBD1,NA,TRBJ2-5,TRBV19,CASRTTGGRETQYF,TGTGCCAGTAGGACAACAGGGGGCCGGGAGACCCAGTACTTC
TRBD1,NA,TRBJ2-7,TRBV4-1,CASSHPGQGVYEQYF,TGCGCCAGCAGCCATCCGGGACAGGGGGTCTACGAGCAGTACTTC
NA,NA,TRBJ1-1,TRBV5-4,CASRWGLSTEAFF,TGTGCCAGCAGATGGGGACTTTCCACTGAAGCTTTCTTT